A single sample gave rise to the 29 T cell receptor beta chains below, sequenced in a study of blood T cell repertoires in COVID-19 (TCRdb year 2020). Receptor amplification or capture employed the immunoSEQ multiplex PCR assay. Here the immuneACCESS table is served through TCRdb, limited to in-frame sequences with V and J called. Missing clones are a known gap in these copies; in checked studies unresolved V genes cover under half, and the rest lacks a known reason. A total of tens of thousands of clones appear in this sample, approximately 86% of them only once. The ten largest clones capture about a sixth of the sample. The specimen was peripheral blood. These receptors all come from a human donor in a cohort sampled during active COVID-19.

This chain joins TRBV19 and TRBJ2-2, with TRBD1 identical over 8 bases. J gave up 4 bases and V 6 bases, and 7 bases lay outside the gene matches. CDR3 length: 15 amino acids. CDR1 LNHDA and CDR2 SQIVND come from the germline V gene (reference sequence). The CDR3 DNA reads as TGTGCCAGTAGCAGAACAGGGGGATCCACCGGGGAGCTGTTTTTT. This gives the protein CASSRTGGSTGELFF.

V is TRBV5-4 and J is TRBJ2-5; 11 positions match TRBD1. CDR1 and CDR2 from the germline V gene are SGHNT and YYREEE (reference sequence). This CDR3 is 16 amino acids long. Trimming cost V 4 bases and J 2 bases; bases outside gene matches: 7. CDR3 amino acids: CASSPGQGALQETQYF. CDR3 sequence (DNA): TGTGCCAGCAGCCCTGGACAGGGGGCGCTTCAAGAGACCCAGTACTTC.

This clone appeared a single time. The rearrangement links TRBV24-1 to TRBJ1-1; 8 bases match TRBD1. Germline loops: CDR1 KGHDR, CDR2 SFDVKD. This CDR3 is 13 amino acids long. The V segment lost 8 bases and the J segment 5 bases; nucleotides outside the gene matches: 6. In nucleotides, the CDR3 is TGTGCCACCACGGACAGGGATGAAACTGAAGCTTTCTTT. Residues: CATTDRDETEAFF.

The chain combines TRBV29-1 with TRBJ1-1; the D is unclear. Germline V CDR1 and CDR2: SQVTM, ANQGSEA. Trimming removed 7 bases at V and 4 bases at J, with 16 bases between. This CDR3 has 13 amino acids. This chain's CDR3 is CSGVRVWPTEAFF. The CDR3 DNA follows: TGCAGCGGGGTGAGGGTTTGGCCCACTGAAGCTTTCTTT.

The chain is built from TRBV28 and TRBJ2-6; D call uncertain. The CDR3 runs to 16 residues. CDR1 is MDHEN, CDR2 SYDVKM, per germline. V shed 6 bases and J shed 1 base, with 13 bases lying between them. The DNA of the CDR3 is TGTGCCAGCAGCTCACCCACAGTTTCTGGGGCCAACGTCCTGACTTTC. This gives the protein CASSSPTVSGANVLTF. Combining the CDR3 with reference TRBV28 and TRBJ2-6 gives the whole variable domain DVKVTQSSRYLVKRTGEKVFLECVQDMDHENMFWYRQDPGLGLRLIYFSYDVKMKEKGDIPEGYSVSREKKERFSLILESASTNQTSMYLCASSSPTVSGANVLTFGAGSRLTVL.

This clone is labeled as medium-sized (0.01 to 0.1%). V usage is TRBV7-9 and J usage is TRBJ1-4; unclear D gene. With 1 base removed from V and 3 bases from J, the gap between germline ends came to 6 bases. The CDR3 loop spans 14 amino acids. CDR1 SEHNR and CDR2 FQNEAQ come from the germline V gene (reference sequence). CDR3 bases: TGTGCCAGCAGCTTAGTGCCAGCTAATGAAAAACTGTTTTTT. This gives the protein CASSLVPANEKLFF.

Comment on this clone: At one end the junction does not follow the germline gene, possibly because of a read error. The rearrangement links TRBV28 to TRBJ1-5, with TRBD1 matching 7 bases. Germline values: CDR1 MDHEN, CDR2 SYDVKM. The CDR3 loop spans 14 amino acids. The DNA of the CDR3 is TGTGCCAGCACTTTAGCAGGGGGGAGTCAGCCCCAGCATTTT. Its protein is CASTLAGGSQPQHF.

This clone came up a few times. This chain connects TRBV27 to TRBJ1-6, with TRBD1 matching over 9 bases. From germline, CDR1 is MNHEY and CDR2 SMNVEV (reference sequence). The CDR3 spans 13 residues. Trimming took 8 bases from V and 5 from J; bases not matched to a gene: 1. The CDR3 DNA follows: TGTGCCAGCGGGGACAGGGATAATTCACCCCTCCACTTT. This gives the protein CASGDRDNSPLHF.

This chain joins TRBV18 and TRBJ2-3, with 7 bases that match TRBD2. The CDR3 has 15 residues. Germline V gene lookup returns CDR1 KGHSH and CDR2 LQKENI. V dropped 6 bases and J dropped 7; count of bases not matched to a gene: 13. The CDR3 DNA reads as TGTGCCAGCTCGCCCCTTGCGGGAGCACCCCATACGCAGTATTTT. Amino acid sequence: CASSPLAGAPHTQYF. The full variable domain, rest sourced from reference TRBV18 and TRBJ2-3, is NAGVMQNPRHLVRRRGQEARLRCSPMKGHSHVYWYRQLPEEGLKFMVYLQKENIIDESGMPKERFSAEFPKEGPSILRIQQVVRGDSAAYFCASSPLAGAPHTQYFGPGTRLTVL.

The rearrangement joins TRBV28 to TRBJ2-7, with 14 bases lining up with TRBD2. This CDR3 has 17 amino acids. CDR1 is MDHEN, CDR2 SYDVKM, per germline. With V trimmed by 4 bases and J by 4 bases, 9 bases remained unmatched. The CDR3: CASSSGTSGRSSYEQYF. CDR3 bases: TGTGCCAGCAGTTCGGGGACTAGCGGGAGAAGTTCTTACGAGCAGTACTTC.

The CDR3 nucleotides are TGTGCCAGCAGCAGGAGGGGGGGGACCTTGAACACTGAAGCTTTCTTT. Its translation: CASSRRGGTLNTEAFF. V and J are TRBV5-4 and TRBJ1-1; possibly TRBD1 for D (6 bases). This CDR3 comprises 16 residues. V was cut by 4 bases and J by 0 bases, with 16 bases left in between. Germline V CDR1 and CDR2: SGHNT, YYREEE (reference sequence).

The chain has TRBV6-6 and TRBJ1-5, with D possibly matching TRBD1 (6 bases). Trimming shortened V by 7 bases and J by 3 bases, and 16 bases separated the two germline ends. This CDR3 has 15 amino acids. The germline gives CDR1 MNHNY, CDR2 SVGAGI (reference sequence). The CDR3 DNA reads as TGTGCCAGCAAGTTGTCGGACAGCTCCAATCAGCCCCAGCATTTT. This gives the protein CASKLSDSSNQPQHF.

V gene TRBV30 combines with J gene TRBJ2-3; a weak D match, TRBD2 (5 bases). The germline gives CDR1 GTSNPN, CDR2 SVGIG (reference sequence). This CDR3 has 14 residues. The germline V and J ends were trimmed by 1 base and 2 bases, with 10 bases remaining between them. The CDR3 is CAWSDVGDTDTQYF. CDR3 nucleotide sequence: TGTGCCTGGAGTGATGTCGGGGACACAGATACGCAGTATTTT.

CDR3 DNA sequence: TGTGCCAGCAGCTTGGGTTCCAGTGCGGACGAGCAGTACTTC. This gives the protein CASSLGSSADEQYF. The J gene is TRBJ2-7, the V gene TRBV5-4; no definite D call. V shed 0 bases and J shed 5 bases, with 12 bases lying between them. Germline loops: CDR1 SGHNT, CDR2 YYREEE (reference sequence). The CDR3 is made up of 14 amino acids.

The CDR3: CASRMPRNTIYF. DNA of the CDR3: TGTGCCAGCAGGATGCCTAGAAACACCATATATTTT. V gene TRBV2 combines with J gene TRBJ1-3; D call uncertain. Germline values: CDR1 SNHLY, CDR2 FYNNEI. The V end lost 6 bases, the J end lost 5 bases, and 8 bases lay between the germline ends. CDR3 length equals 12 residues.

The rearrangement joins TRBV6-2 or TRBV6-3 to TRBJ1-2; the D gene is possibly TRBD1 (5 bases). CDR3 length equals 15 residues. CDR1 and CDR2 (germline): MNHEY, SVGEGT. Trimming left V 6 bases short and J 5 bases short, with 19 bases between. The CDR3 here is CASSPRSGTFYGYTF. The CDR3 DNA reads as TGTGCCAGCAGCCCTCGGAGCGGGACCTTTTATGGCTACACCTTC.

The chain carries TRBV24-1 and TRBJ2-5, with D possibly being TRBD1 (6 bases). This CDR3 has 14 residues. Trimming removed 5 bases at V and 5 bases at J, with 14 bases between. Germline V lookup: CDR1 KGHDR, CDR2 SFDVKD. The CDR3 is CATSVGTRGETQYF. The CDR3, as DNA: TGTGCCACCAGTGTGGGGACAAGGGGCGAGACCCAGTACTTC.

The chain has TRBV9 and TRBJ1-1; D might be TRBD1 (5 bases). V lost 0 bases and J lost 4, with 19 bases in between. CDR1 and CDR2 from the germline V gene are SGDLS and YYNGEE. The CDR3 extends over 17 amino acids. CDR3 DNA sequence: TGTGCCAGCAGCGTAGGGGAAGGGGCTGGGGTCCGCACTGAAGCTTTCTTT. It is translated as CASSVGEGAGVRTEAFF.

The V gene is TRBV28, the J gene TRBJ1-5, with 10 bases identical to TRBD1. With 8 bases clipped from V and 4 bases from J, the junction kept 11 bases outside the gene matches. Germline CDR1 is MDHEN and CDR2 is SYDVKM. The CDR3 loop spans 16 amino acids. CDR3 residues: CASRQGAEAFNQPQHF. The CDR3 bases are TGTGCCAGCCGACAGGGGGCGGAGGCATTTAATCAGCCCCAGCATTTT.

The CDR3 sequence: CSASSLYEQYF. As DNA, the CDR3 is TGCAGTGCTAGTTCTCTCTACGAGCAGTACTTC. V usage is TRBV20-1 and J usage is TRBJ2-7, with D unclear. The CDR3 loop spans 11 amino acids. V gave up 3 bases and J gave up 3 bases, with 6 bases separating them. Per the germline V gene, CDR1 is DFQATT and CDR2 is SNEGSKA (reference sequence).

The J gene is TRBJ2-5, the V gene TRBV7-3; 10 nucleotides align to TRBD1. V trimming: 5 bases; J trimming: 1 base; junction bases outside the gene matches: 7. CDR3 length equals 16 residues. Germline loops: CDR1 SGHTA, CDR2 FQGTGA. The CDR3 DNA reads as TGTGCCAGCAGCCCGTTTGGGACAGGGGCCCAAGAGACCCAGTACTTC. It encodes CASSPFGTGAQETQYF.

This chain joins TRBV3-1 (or the pseudogene TRBV3-2) and TRBJ1-5; D uncertain. CDR1 LGHDT and CDR2 YNNKEL come from the germline V gene (reference sequence). CDR3 size: 13 residues. V was clipped by 1 base and J by 9 bases, with 10 bases between them. The CDR3 is CASSQGEGRPQHF. The DNA for the CDR3 is TGTGCCAGCAGCCAAGGGGAAGGGAGGCCCCAGCATTTT.

CDR3 loop: CASSIGRMSPLHF. The DNA for the CDR3 is TGTGCCAGTAGTATCGGCAGGATGTCACCCCTCCACTTT. This rearrangement joins TRBV19 to TRBJ1-6; D is unclear. Germline lookup yields CDR1 LNHDA and CDR2 SQIVND (reference sequence). Trimming took 3 bases from V and 10 from J, leaving 10 bases between them. This CDR3 is 13 amino acids long.

This rearrangement joins TRBV3-1 (or the pseudogene TRBV3-2) to TRBJ1-2; D gene uncertain. V shed 0 bases and J shed 3 bases, with 14 bases lying between them. This CDR3 is 16 amino acids long. The germline V gene has CDR1 LGHDT and CDR2 YNNKEL (reference sequence). This CDR3 reads CASSQETLGRDYGYTF. As DNA, the CDR3 is TGTGCCAGCAGCCAAGAGACCCTAGGGAGGGACTATGGCTACACCTTC.

The chain uses TRBV7-3 and TRBJ1-1; D is perhaps TRBD1 (5 bases). CDR3 length equals 14 residues. Trimming shortened V by 1 base and J by 8 bases, and 14 bases separated the two germline ends. Germline V gives CDR1 SGHTA, CDR2 FQGTGA. CDR3 nucleotides: TGTGCCAGCAGCTTAAAATATCTCGACAGCGAAGCTTTCTTT. It yields the protein CASSLKYLDSEAFF. Complete variable domain (other parts from reference TRBV7-3 and TRBJ1-1): GAGVSQTPSNKVTEKGKYVELRCDPISGHTALYWYRQSLGQGPEFLIYFQGTGAADDSGLPNDRFFAVRPEGSVSTLKIQRTERGDSAVYLCASSLKYLDSEAFFGQGTRLTVV.

The chain uses TRBV18 and TRBJ1-4; no clear D gene. CDR3 length: 15 amino acids. V lost 2 bases and J lost 3, with 10 bases in between. CDR1 and CDR2 from the germline V gene are KGHSH and LQKENI. DNA of the CDR3: TGTGCCAGCTCACCAGTTAACAATGCTAATGAAAAACTGTTTTTT. Translating it yields CASSPVNNANEKLFF.

The chain joins TRBV6-4 to TRBJ2-1, with 11 bases matching TRBD2. Germline CDR1 is MRHNA and CDR2 is SNTAGT. With V trimmed by 3 bases and J by 10 bases, 8 bases remained unmatched. The CDR3 extends over 15 amino acids. In nucleotides, the CDR3 is TGTGCCAGCAGTGATCGACTAGCGGGGACGGGGGAGCAGTTCTTC. Translated, it gives CASSDRLAGTGEQFF.

The chain joins TRBV27 to TRBJ1-2; no firm D call. Germline CDR1 MNHEY, CDR2 SMNVEV (reference sequence). V was clipped by 4 bases and J by 3 bases, with 12 bases between them. This CDR3 spans 14 amino acids. DNA of the CDR3: TGTGCCAGCAGTTCCCTCGCCAGTGACTATGGCTACACCTTC. Its protein product is CASSSLASDYGYTF.

This clone came up a few times. This rearrangement joins TRBV12-1 to TRBJ2-5; the D call TRBD2 from the table was never checked on the DNA. TRBV12-1 is designated a pseudogene. The CDR3 is 18 residues long. The CDR3 sequence: CASSTPPLAGDPQETQYF. Here the CDR3 DNA reads TGTGCCAGCAGCACACCCCCACTAGCGGGGGATCCCCAAGAGACCCAGTACTTC.